The clone carrying this TCR beta chain was detected a few times. Produced via immunoSEQ multiplex PCR; TCRdb's table is partial and in-frame only. The table has about 98,000 clones, about nine tenths seen once. This specimen belongs to a study of blood T cell repertoires in COVID-19. At the level of the study: The United States, Italy and Spain supplied acute and convalescent COVID-19 samples.

Enrollment of patients from Seattle took place during active infection, with longitudinal follow-up. Trimming pared 0 bases from V and 0 bases from J, leaving 10 bases between. From germline, CDR1 is SGDLS and CDR2 YYNGEE. The CDR3 extends over 15 amino acids. The rearrangement links TRBV9 to TRBJ2-7; D gene uncertain. The source is a woman aged 45-65 years with COVID-19, enrolled during active disease. The sequencing sample was made of peripheral blood. The CDR3 region has the DNA TGTGCCAGCAGCGTAGGGGCTTTAAGCTCCTACGAGCAGTACTTC. Amino acids: CASSVGALSSYEQYF.